Shown below are 29 T cell receptor beta chains from a single sample sequenced in a study of blood T cell repertoires in COVID-19 (dated by TCRdb to about 2020). Receptors were amplified or captured by the immunoSEQ multiplex PCR assay. The table comes from immuneACCESS by way of TCRdb, which keeps in-frame sequences with V and J called. Part of the clones is missing from these tables; in studies checked, under half for an unresolved V gene and the rest for unknown reasons. Within this sample are about 230,000 clones, with around 80% of them counted one time only. Of the sample, roughly 27% is held by the ten largest clones. Sequencing input: peripheral blood. The origin of the receptors is a man in his forties or fifties with acute or convalescent COVID-19.

V is TRBV11-2 and J is TRBJ2-7; 9 bases map to TRBD2. Per germline, CDR1 SGHAT and CDR2 FQNNGV. The CDR3 is 14 residues long. Trimming cost V 6 bases and J 3 bases; bases outside gene matches: 6. The CDR3 spells CASSSSGNYYEQYF. As DNA, the CDR3 is TGTGCCAGCAGTTCTAGCGGGAATTACTACGAGCAGTACTTC.

The chain has TRBV7-2 and TRBJ1-5; D ambiguous. The CDR3 sequence is 15 residues long. Deletions cut 5 bases from V and 4 bases from J, with 15 bases between. CDR1 SGHTA and CDR2 FQGNSA come from the germline V gene. CDR3 nucleotides: TGTGCCAGCAGCCCCAACGGGAACCGAAATCAGCCCCAGCATTTT. As protein: CASSPNGNRNQPQHF.

This CDR3 is CAITGEGPYNEQFF. The CDR3 nucleotides read TGTGCCATCACGGGGGAGGGCCCCTACAATGAGCAGTTCTTC. V usage is TRBV10-3 and J usage is TRBJ2-1; 7 nucleotides align to TRBD2. The CDR3 runs to 14 residues. Germline CDR1 and CDR2: ENHRY and SYGVKD. V gave up 7 bases and J gave up 2 bases; unmatched junction bases: 5.

The chain employs TRBV7-6 and TRBJ2-1, with 15 bases matching TRBD2. Trimming cost V 6 bases and J 8 bases; bases outside gene matches: 8. There are 16 residues in the CDR3. Germline CDR1 SGHVS, CDR2 FNYEAQ. CDR3 region: CASSSRTSGRAYEQFF. The CDR3 nucleotides are TGTGCCAGCAGTTCACGGACTAGCGGGAGGGCCTATGAGCAGTTCTTC.

This chain uses TRBV5-1 with TRBJ2-7, with a possible D match to TRBD1 (5 bases). The V gene's germline CDR1 is SGHRS and CDR2 YFSETQ. This CDR3 spans 14 amino acids. Trimming took off 2 bases at V and 2 bases at J, with 11 bases between the two ends. This chain's CDR3 is CASSLNTDTYEQYF. CDR3 nucleotides: TGCGCCAGCAGCTTAAACACGGACACCTACGAGCAGTACTTC.

The V gene is TRBV2, the J gene TRBJ1-5; the match to TRBD1 covers 7 bases. The germline V gene encodes CDR1 SNHLY and CDR2 FYNNEI. The J segment lost 0 bases and the V segment lost 6 bases, leaving 5 bases of the junction unmatched. This CDR3 has 15 residues. The CDR3 DNA reads TGTGCCAGCAGCAGGGACAGCTATAGCAATCAGCCCCAGCATTTT. It encodes CASSRDSYSNQPQHF.

This chain connects TRBV19 to TRBJ1-2; TRBD1 agrees at 8 bases. The CDR3 is 15 amino acids. Germline values: CDR1 LNHDA, CDR2 SQIVND (reference sequence). Trimming removed 8 bases from V and 3 bases from J; junction bases left unmatched: 11. The CDR3: CASGNSGTGYYGYTF. CDR3 DNA sequence: TGTGCCAGTGGTAATTCCGGGACAGGATACTATGGCTACACCTTC.

The gene calls are TRBV9 and TRBJ2-1; 9 positions agree with TRBD1. Germline lookup yields CDR1 SGDLS and CDR2 YYNGEE. CDR3 size: 16 residues. Germline trimming cut 0 bases from V and 8 bases from J; bases unmatched to any gene: 9. CDR3 residues: CASSVGGQGFRDEQFF. The CDR3 coding sequence is TGTGCCAGCAGCGTAGGTGGACAGGGGTTTAGGGATGAGCAGTTCTTC.

The chain combines TRBV7-6 with TRBJ1-2; 7 bases agree with TRBD1. V dropped 5 bases and J dropped 2; count of bases not matched to a gene: 5. The germline V gene has CDR1 SGHVS and CDR2 FNYEAQ. This CDR3 spans 14 amino acids. The CDR3 region has the DNA TGTGCCAGCAGCCAGTTAGGGGGCAACTATGGCTACACCTTC. Its protein product is CASSQLGGNYGYTF.

The J gene is TRBJ2-5, the V gene TRBV5-1; 13 positions agree with TRBD2. Germline CDR1 is SGHRS and CDR2 is YFSETQ. Losses at the gene ends were 4 bases for V and 5 bases for J; bases not matched to a gene: 8. The CDR3 is made up of 16 amino acids. The CDR3 loop is CASSQTSGRAGETQYF. DNA of the CDR3: TGCGCCAGCAGCCAAACTAGCGGGAGGGCTGGGGAGACCCAGTACTTC.

V and J are TRBV29-1 and TRBJ1-1; a weak D match, TRBD1 (5 bases). There are 14 residues in the CDR3. V lost 0 bases, J lost 5 bases, and 13 bases lay in between. Germline values: CDR1 SQVTM, CDR2 ANQGSEA. CDR3 residues: CSVEEAGPGTEAFF. CDR3 DNA sequence: TGCAGCGTTGAAGAAGCGGGTCCAGGGACTGAAGCTTTCTTT.

This chain connects TRBV7-9 to TRBJ1-2; D is possibly TRBD1 (6 bases). This CDR3 has 15 amino acids. CDR1 is SEHNR and CDR2 is FQNEAQ in the germline V gene (reference sequence). V lost 4 bases to trimming and J lost 6 bases, with 18 bases between them. The CDR3 loop reads CASSSVDRPEHGYTF. The CDR3 DNA follows: TGTGCCAGCAGCTCTGTAGACAGGCCCGAGCATGGCTACACCTTC.

About this clone: The sample holds other DNA sequences that translate to the same CDR3. The rearrangement joins TRBV5-4 to TRBJ2-2; TRBD1 is a possible D gene (6 bases). This CDR3 has 15 residues. From germline, CDR1 is SGHNT and CDR2 YYREEE (reference sequence). The V and J ends lost 0 bases and 6 bases respectively, with 12 bases between them. In DNA, the CDR3 is TGTGCCAGCAGCTTGGAACAGGGATTCCCCGGGGAGCTGTTTTTT. This gives the protein CASSLEQGFPGELFF.

J is TRBJ1-5 and V is TRBV20-1, with unresolved D. The CDR3 consists of 14 residues. In germline, CDR1 is DFQATT, CDR2 SNEGSKA (reference sequence). The V end was cut by 3 bases, the J end by 5 bases, with 14 bases between. CDR3 residues: CSASQGGRDQPQHF. CDR3 sequence (DNA): TGCAGTGCTAGTCAAGGAGGGAGAGATCAGCCCCAGCATTTT.

This clone was counted once. This chain uses TRBV3-1 (or the pseudogene TRBV3-2) with TRBJ1-2, with D perhaps TRBD1 (6 bases). CDR1 and CDR2 (germline): LGHDT, YNNKEL (reference sequence). The length of the CDR3 is 16 residues. Trimming left V 4 bases short and J 3 bases short, with 18 bases between. The CDR3 DNA sequence: TGTGCCAGCAGCCCCCCCACAGGGCCCTTCTACTATGGCTACACCTTC. Protein product: CASSPPTGPFYYGYTF.

J is TRBJ1-3 and V is TRBV11-2, with D possibly being TRBD1 (5 bases). V lost 5 bases to trimming and J lost 6 bases, with 23 bases between them. This CDR3 is built from 17 residues. Germline values: CDR1 SGHAT, CDR2 FQNNGV. This CDR3 is CASSAHGGVGVVNTIYF. For the CDR3, the DNA is TGTGCCAGCAGCGCCCACGGAGGGGTGGGGGTCGTAAACACCATATATTTT.

The rearrangement links TRBV30 to TRBJ1-2; 7 nucleotides agree with TRBD1. CDR3 length: 13 residues. CDR1 and CDR2 from the germline V gene are GTSNPN and SVGIG (reference sequence). V gave up 2 bases and J gave up 10 bases; unmatched junction bases: 10. The CDR3 is CAWSSLTGLAYTF. CDR3 DNA sequence: TGTGCCTGGAGTTCTCTGACAGGGTTGGCCTACACCTTC.

The chain joins TRBV5-6 to TRBJ2-5; D gene unclear. Germline CDR1 SGHDT, CDR2 YYEEEE. This CDR3 has 13 residues. The V and J ends lost 0 bases and 2 bases respectively, with 5 bases between them. CDR3 in DNA: TGTGCCAGCAGCTTGGACACGCAAGAGACCCAGTACTTC. This sequence encodes CASSLDTQETQYF.

The rearrangement uses TRBV30 and TRBJ2-7; TRBD1 agrees at 11 bases. CDR1 is GTSNPN and CDR2 is SVGIG in the germline V gene (reference sequence). The junction had 7 bases not matched to a gene; V was cut back by 3 bases and J by 3 bases. CDR3 length equals 15 residues. CDR3 protein: CAWSQDRGPFYEQYF. CDR3 DNA: TGTGCCTGGAGCCAGGACAGGGGGCCTTTCTACGAGCAGTACTTC.

This clone has just one count. This chain links TRBV7-8 with TRBJ1-2, with D hard to call. The V end lost 5 bases, the J end lost 5 bases, and 12 bases lay between the germline ends. Germline V CDR1 and CDR2: SGHVS, FQNEAQ. The CDR3 length is 13 residues. The CDR3 is CASSPDAGYGYTF. CDR3 coding DNA: TGTGCCAGCAGCCCCGATGCAGGATATGGCTACACCTTC.

This chain links TRBV6-6 with TRBJ1-6; no firm D call. The germline V gene encodes CDR1 MNHNY and CDR2 SVGAGI (reference sequence). The CDR3 extends over 12 amino acids. V was clipped by 6 bases and J by 8 bases, with 8 bases between them. The CDR3 sequence is CASSNRDSPLHF. CDR3 coding DNA: TGTGCCAGCAGCAACCGAGATTCACCCCTCCACTTT.

V gene TRBV7-6 combines with J gene TRBJ1-2; no firm D call. The CDR3 runs to 14 residues. Germline V CDR1 and CDR2: SGHVS, FNYEAQ. The V end lost 1 base, the J end lost 5 bases, and 11 bases lay between the germline ends. CDR3 sequence: CASSLDHGRYGYTF. The CDR3 region has the DNA TGTGCCAGCAGCTTAGACCACGGTCGGTATGGCTACACCTTC.

The chain couples TRBV5-1 to TRBJ2-1; a possible D gene is TRBD1 (6 bases). The CDR3 runs 15 residues. Germline CDR1 is SGHRS and CDR2 is YFSETQ. The V gene lost 8 bases and the J gene lost 4 bases, with 19 bases spanning the gap. In DNA form, the CDR3 reads TGCGCCAGTTCATTCATGACAGGATCTTACAATGAGCAGTTCTTC. Its translation: CASSFMTGSYNEQFF.

This clone was found once. The V call is TRBV5-1, the J call TRBJ1-4; D is possibly TRBD1 (6 bases). Trimming took 2 bases from V and 5 from J, leaving 10 bases between them. Germline V lookup: CDR1 SGHRS, CDR2 YFSETQ. The CDR3 totals 14 residues. The CDR3 nucleotides are TGCGCCAGCAGCTTCTTTCAGGGGAATGAAAAACTGTTTTTT. This translates into CASSFFQGNEKLFF.

This chain links TRBV28 with TRBJ2-1; possible D gene TRBD2, 6 bases. CDR3 length: 15 amino acids. The V end was cut by 5 bases, the J end by 9 bases, with 20 bases between. Looked up from germline, CDR1 is MDHEN and CDR2 is SYDVKM. The CDR3 is CASSPHSGLTTEQFF. DNA of the CDR3: TGTGCCAGCAGTCCACACTCGGGACTTACGACTGAGCAGTTCTTC.

CDR3 loop: CASSLVGGENTEAFF. The CDR3 DNA sequence: TGTGCCAGCAGCTTGGTAGGGGGCGAGAACACTGAAGCTTTCTTT. J is TRBJ1-1 and V is TRBV5-6; 7 bases match TRBD1. Germline CDR1 SGHDT, CDR2 YYEEEE. V was pared by 0 bases and J by 1 base, with 3 bases of the junction left unmatched. The CDR3 consists of 15 residues.

V gene TRBV2 combines with J gene TRBJ1-4, with TRBD1 matching over 11 bases. The V and J ends lost 9 bases and 7 bases, in that order; junction bases with no gene match: 4. The CDR3 contains 13 residues. Germline V gene lookup returns CDR1 SNHLY and CDR2 FYNNEI. The CDR3: CASSDRGPEKLFF. Written as DNA, the CDR3 is TGTGCCAGTTCGGACAGGGGGCCTGAAAAACTGTTTTTT.

The CDR3 spells CASSPDRDVQFF. CDR3 DNA sequence: TGTGCCAGCAGCCCGGACAGGGATGTTCAGTTCTTC. V and J are TRBV6-6 and TRBJ2-1, with TRBD1 matching over 8 bases. Germline CDR1 MNHNY, CDR2 SVGAGI (reference sequence). The CDR3 is 12 amino acids. V shed 6 bases and J 13 bases; nucleotides not matched to a gene: 8.

The chain combines TRBV5-1 with TRBJ2-1; 9 bases map to TRBD1. CDR1 is SGHRS and CDR2 is YFSETQ in the germline V gene. This CDR3 spans 16 amino acids. Unmatched junction bases numbered 5, after V lost 0 bases and J lost 4 bases. CDR3 residues: CASSLDGQGLYNEQFF. The CDR3 DNA reads TGCGCCAGCAGCTTGGACGGACAGGGGCTGTACAATGAGCAGTTCTTC.